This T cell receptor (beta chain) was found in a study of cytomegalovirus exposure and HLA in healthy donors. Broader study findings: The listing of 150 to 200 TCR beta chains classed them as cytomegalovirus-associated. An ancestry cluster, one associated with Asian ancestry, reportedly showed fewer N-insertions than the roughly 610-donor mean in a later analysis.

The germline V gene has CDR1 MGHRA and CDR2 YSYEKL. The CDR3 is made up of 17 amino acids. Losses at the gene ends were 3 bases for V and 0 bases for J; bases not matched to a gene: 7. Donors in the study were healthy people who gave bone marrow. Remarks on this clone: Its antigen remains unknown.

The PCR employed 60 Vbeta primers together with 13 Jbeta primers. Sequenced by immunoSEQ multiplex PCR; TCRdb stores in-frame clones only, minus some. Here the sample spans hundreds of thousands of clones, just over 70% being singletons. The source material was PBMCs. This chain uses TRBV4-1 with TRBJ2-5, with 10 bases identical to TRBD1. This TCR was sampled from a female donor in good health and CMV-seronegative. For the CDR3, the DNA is TGCGCCAGCAGCCACCGGGACAGGGGCCAAAACCAAGAGACCCAGTACTTC. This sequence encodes CASSHRDRGQNQETQYF.